This TCR beta chain is drawn from a study of identifying expanded T cells in peripheral blood. Clones were sequenced by immunoSEQ multiplex PCR, and TCRdb holds only the in-frame ones, with some missing. The sample lists 100,000 to 110,000 clones; about 90% were seen once. Input material: blood. This clonotype was obtained from a person aged 18 to 70 in good health.

The DNA for the CDR3 is TGTGCCACCAGCAGAGATAGGGGGTCTTCTGGAAACACCATATATTTT. This gives the protein CATSRDRGSSGNTIYF. The V call is TRBV15, the J call TRBJ1-3; a possible D gene is TRBD1 (6 bases). Germline V lookup: CDR1 LNHNV, CDR2 YYDKDF (reference sequence). V was cut by 0 bases and J by 1 base, with 10 bases left in between. The CDR3 spans 16 residues. Full variable domain (remainder filled in from reference TRBV15 and TRBJ1-3): DAMVIQNPRYQVTQFGKPVTLSCSQTLNHNVMYWYQQKSSQAPKLLFHYYDKDFNNEADTPDNFQSRRPNTSFCFLDIRSPGLGDTAMYLCATSRDRGSSGNTIYFGEGSWLTVV.